This TCR beta chain was captured in a study of blood T cell repertoires in COVID-19. Study summary: The analysed material was cDNA or gDNA that came from T cells, B-cell-depleted T cells, or PBMCs.

For this clone: One end of the junction does not line up with germline, which may come from a read error.

The repertoire was sequenced with immunoSEQ multiplex PCR; TCRdb's copy has only in-frame clones and lacks some. The sample carries over 60,000 clones, 76% recorded once. The germline V gene encodes CDR1 MNHNY and CDR2 SVGAGI (reference sequence). The CDR3 sequence is 12 residues long. The sequencing input was peripheral blood. This chain joins TRBV6-6 and TRBJ2-6; 9 nucleotides match TRBD1. This TCR came from a man in his 60s with COVID-19, enrolled during active disease. The CDR3 reads CASSSQLQGAVW. For the CDR3, the DNA is TGTGCCAGCAGCTCCCAACTACAGGGGGCTGTTTGG.